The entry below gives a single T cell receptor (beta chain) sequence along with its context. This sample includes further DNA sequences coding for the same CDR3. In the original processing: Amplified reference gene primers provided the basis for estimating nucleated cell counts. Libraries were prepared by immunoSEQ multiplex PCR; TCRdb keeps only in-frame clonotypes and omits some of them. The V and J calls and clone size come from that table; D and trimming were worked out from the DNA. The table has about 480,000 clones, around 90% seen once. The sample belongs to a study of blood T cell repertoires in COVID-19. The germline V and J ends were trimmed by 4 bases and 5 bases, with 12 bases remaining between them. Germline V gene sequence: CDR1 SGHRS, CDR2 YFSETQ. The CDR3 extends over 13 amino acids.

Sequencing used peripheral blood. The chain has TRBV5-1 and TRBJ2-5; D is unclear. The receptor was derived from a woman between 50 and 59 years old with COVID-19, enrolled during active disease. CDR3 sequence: CASSLGSGETQYF. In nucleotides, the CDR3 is TGCGCCAGCAGCCTGGGGTCCGGGGAGACCCAGTACTTC.